The 9 T cell receptor beta chains in this list originate from one sample, sequenced in a study of blood T cells in healthy people across ages. A second PCR of roughly 7 to 11 cycles used a sample-barcoded 5' primer and a J-beta primer mix. MiXCR was run by TCRdb on the 5' RACE reads, yielding one entry per CDR3 protein. The sample lists 910,000 or so distinct CDR3 sequences, just over 50% seen once, with about a fifth in the top ten. The sequenced sample was blood. Receptors were obtained from a woman in her sixties or seventies in good health.

This clonotype has a handful of counts. The chain uses TRBV6-2 or TRBV6-3 and TRBJ2-7, with TRBD1 as a possible D gene (6 bases). The CDR3 extends over 11 amino acids. Germline V gene data show CDR1 as MNHEY and CDR2 as SVGEGT. The V gene lost 6 bases and the J gene lost 8 bases, with 11 bases spanning the gap. The CDR3, as DNA: TGTGCCAGCAGCCGAGACAGGCAGCAGTACTTC. Translation: CASSRDRQQYF.

The CDR3 region has the DNA TGCGCCAGCAGCTTGGAAGGACAGGGAATCGACGAGCAGTACTTC. Its protein is CASSLEGQGIDEQYF. The V call is TRBV5-1, the J call TRBJ2-4, with TRBD1 identical over 8 bases. Near its end, the DNA agrees better with TRBJ2-7, so the J call may be wrong. The CDR3 extends over 15 amino acids. Germline-derived CDR1 and CDR2 are SGHRS and YFSETQ.

The chain combines TRBV3-1 with TRBJ2-7; the match to TRBD1 covers 8 bases. Germline CDR1 is LGHDT and CDR2 is YNNKEL (reference sequence). The length of the CDR3 is 15 residues. Trimming at V came to 3 bases and at J to 7 bases, leaving 11 bases not matched to a gene. The CDR3 spells CASSHRGPLYNEQYF. The CDR3 coding sequence is TGTGCCAGCAGCCACAGGGGGCCGTTGTACAATGAGCAGTACTTC.

The genes are TRBV6-1 and TRBJ2-7, with D unclear. The germline gives CDR1 MNHNS, CDR2 SASEGT. Trimming left V 7 bases short and J 0 bases short, with 13 bases between. There are 14 residues in the CDR3. CDR3 coding DNA: TGTGCCAGCAAAGAGGCTCATAGCTCCTACGAGCAGTACTTC. Its translation is CASKEAHSSYEQYF.

The genes are TRBV7-2 and TRBJ1-5, with a tentative D call TRBD1 (5 bases). The length of the CDR3 is 18 residues. In germline, CDR1 is SGHTA, CDR2 FQGNSA. Between the trimmed V and J ends, which lost 1 base and 4 bases, there was a span of 20 bases. The CDR3 DNA reads as TGTGCCAGCAGCTTAGATGTCACGAACATTTGGGGGAATCAGCCCCAGCATTTT. It encodes CASSLDVTNIWGNQPQHF. Looking up the rest from reference TRBV7-2 and TRBJ1-5 gives the full variable domain: GAGVSQSPSNKVTEKGKDVELRCDPISGHTALYWYRQSLGQGLEFLIYFQGNSAPDKSGLPSDRFSAERTGGSVSTLTIQRTQQEDSAVYLCASSLDVTNIWGNQPQHFGDGTRLSIL.

This clonotype was found many times. This may come from a read error, since a much larger clone is one base off. The V call is TRBV7-2, the J call TRBJ2-7; TRBD2 matches 7 bases. The CDR3 runs to 14 residues. V gave up 5 bases and J gave up 2 bases; unmatched junction bases: 6. Germline loops: CDR1 SGHTA, CDR2 FQGNSA. The CDR3 spells CASSARAGTYEQYF. The CDR3 DNA sequence: TGTGCCAGCAGCGCACGAGCGGGAACCTACGAGCAGTACTTC.

This clonotype was observed once. A read error may account for a junction end that differs from germline. V and J are TRBV7-9 and TRBJ1-6; TRBD1 is a possible D gene (5 bases). Germline V gene data show CDR1 as SEHNR and CDR2 as FQNEAQ (reference sequence). The CDR3 is 12 amino acids. This CDR3 reads CVSSLAGPPLHF. The CDR3 nucleotides read TGTGTCAGCAGCTTAGCAGGGCCACCCCTCCACTTT.

This clonotype was seen at least ten times. The chain joins TRBV29-1 to TRBJ2-5, with D tentatively TRBD1 (6 bases). The CDR3 is 13 residues long. Germline V CDR1 and CDR2: SQVTM, ANQGSEA. V was shortened by 7 bases and J by 6 bases, with 18 bases between the two germline ends. The chain's CDR3 is CSGSSQGVQTQYF. In DNA, the CDR3 is TGCAGCGGATCCTCACAGGGAGTACAGACCCAGTACTTC.

J is TRBJ2-5 and V is TRBV12-3 or TRBV12-4; D assignment may be TRBD1 or TRBD2 (5 bases each). The CDR3 has 13 amino acids. Trimming took off 5 bases at V and 4 bases at J, with 11 bases between the two ends. The CDR3 nucleotides read TGTGCCAGCAGTGGGACGGTTTTAGAGACCCAGTACTTC. It translates to CASSGTVLETQYF.